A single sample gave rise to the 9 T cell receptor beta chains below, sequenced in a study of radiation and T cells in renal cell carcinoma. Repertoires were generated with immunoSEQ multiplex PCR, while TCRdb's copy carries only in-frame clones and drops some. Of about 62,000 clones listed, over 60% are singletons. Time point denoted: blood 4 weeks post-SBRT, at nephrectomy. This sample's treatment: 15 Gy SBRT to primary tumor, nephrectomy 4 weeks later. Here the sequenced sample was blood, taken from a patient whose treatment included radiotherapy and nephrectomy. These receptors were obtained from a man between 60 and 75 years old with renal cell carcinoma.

Here the CDR3 reads CASSLDLQETGELFF. The DNA for the CDR3 is TGTGCCAGCAGCTTGGATCTTCAAGAGACCGGGGAGCTGTTTTTT. The chain combines TRBV5-4 with TRBJ2-2; D call uncertain. Trimming removed 0 bases at V and 5 bases at J, with 11 bases between. CDR1 is SGHNT, CDR2 YYREEE, per germline (reference sequence). The CDR3 is 15 amino acids.

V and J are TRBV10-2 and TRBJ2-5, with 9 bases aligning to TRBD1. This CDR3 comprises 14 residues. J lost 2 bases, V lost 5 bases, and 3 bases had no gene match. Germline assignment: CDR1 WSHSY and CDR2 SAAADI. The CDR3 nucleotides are TGCGCCAGCAGTTTGGGACAGGGACAAGAGACCCAGTACTTC. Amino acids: CASSLGQGQETQYF.

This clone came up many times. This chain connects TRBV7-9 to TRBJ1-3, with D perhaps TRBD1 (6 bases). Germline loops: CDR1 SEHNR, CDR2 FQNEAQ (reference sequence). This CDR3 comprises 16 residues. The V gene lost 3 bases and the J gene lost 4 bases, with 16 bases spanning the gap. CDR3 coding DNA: TGTGCCAGCAGCTTCGTCGGGGGCGCGGGCGGAAACACCATATATTTT. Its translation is CASSFVGGAGGNTIYF.

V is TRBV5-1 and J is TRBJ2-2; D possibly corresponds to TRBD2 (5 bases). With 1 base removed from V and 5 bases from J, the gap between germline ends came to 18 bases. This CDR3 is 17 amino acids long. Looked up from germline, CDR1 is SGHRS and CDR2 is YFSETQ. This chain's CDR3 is CASSLLTGISSTGELFF. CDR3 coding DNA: TGCGCCAGCAGCTTGTTAACGGGAATTTCTAGTACCGGGGAGCTGTTTTTT.

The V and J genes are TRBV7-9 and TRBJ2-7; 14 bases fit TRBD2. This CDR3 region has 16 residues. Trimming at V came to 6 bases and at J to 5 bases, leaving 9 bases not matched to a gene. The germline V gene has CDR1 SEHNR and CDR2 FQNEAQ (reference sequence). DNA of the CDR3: TGTGCCAGCAGTCCCGGGACTAGCGGGAGTGACAACGAGCAGTACGTC. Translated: CASSPGTSGSDNEQYV.

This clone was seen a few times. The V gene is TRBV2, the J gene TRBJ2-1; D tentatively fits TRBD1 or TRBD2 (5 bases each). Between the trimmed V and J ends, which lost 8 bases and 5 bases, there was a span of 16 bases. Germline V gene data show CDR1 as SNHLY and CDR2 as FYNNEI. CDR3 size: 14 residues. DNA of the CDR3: TGTGCCAGCTGGGGACGGAGGCTGAACAATGAGCAGTTCTTC. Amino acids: CASWGRRLNNEQFF. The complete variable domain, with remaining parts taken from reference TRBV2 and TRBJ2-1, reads EPEVTQTPSHQVTQMGQEVILRCVPISNHLYFYWYRQILGQKVEFLVSFYNNEISEKSEIFDDQFSVERPDGSNFTLKIRSTKLEDSAMYFCASWGRRLNNEQFFGPGTRLTVL.

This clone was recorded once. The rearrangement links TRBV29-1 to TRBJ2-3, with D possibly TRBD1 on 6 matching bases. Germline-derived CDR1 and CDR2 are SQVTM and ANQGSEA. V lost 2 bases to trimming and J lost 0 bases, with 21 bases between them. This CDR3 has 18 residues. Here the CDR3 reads CSVEISGTPFASTDTQYF. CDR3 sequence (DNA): TGCAGCGTTGAAATTAGTGGGACACCCTTCGCCAGCACAGATACGCAGTATTTT.

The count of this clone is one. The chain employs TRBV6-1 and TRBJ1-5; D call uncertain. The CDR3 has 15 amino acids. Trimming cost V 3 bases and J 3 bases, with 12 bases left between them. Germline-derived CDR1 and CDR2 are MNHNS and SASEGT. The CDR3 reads CASSEGAGYNQPQHF. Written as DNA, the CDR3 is TGTGCCAGCAGTGAGGGAGCAGGTTACAATCAGCCCCAGCATTTT.

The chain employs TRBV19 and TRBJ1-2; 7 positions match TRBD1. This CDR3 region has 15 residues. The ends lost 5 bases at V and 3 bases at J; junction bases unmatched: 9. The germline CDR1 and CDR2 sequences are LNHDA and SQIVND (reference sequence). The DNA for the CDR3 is TGTGCCAGTAGTTCTATCAGGGGGAGTCACTATGGCTACACCTTC. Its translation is CASSSIRGSHYGYTF.